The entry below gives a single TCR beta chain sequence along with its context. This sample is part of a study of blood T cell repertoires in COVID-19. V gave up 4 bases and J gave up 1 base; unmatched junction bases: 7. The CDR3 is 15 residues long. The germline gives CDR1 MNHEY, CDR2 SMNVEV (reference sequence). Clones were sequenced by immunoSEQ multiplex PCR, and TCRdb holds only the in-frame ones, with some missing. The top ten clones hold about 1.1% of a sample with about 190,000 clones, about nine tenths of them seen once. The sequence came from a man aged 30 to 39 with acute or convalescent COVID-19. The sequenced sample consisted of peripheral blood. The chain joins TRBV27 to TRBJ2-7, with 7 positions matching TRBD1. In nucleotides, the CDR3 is TGTGCCAGCAGTTCATGGACAGGCGTATCCTACGAGCAGTACTTC. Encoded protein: CASSSWTGVSYEQYF.